Below, 23 T cell receptor beta chains from the same sample are listed, as sequenced in a study of T-cell reconstitution after alpha-beta-depleted transplantation in children. Using unique molecular identifiers, the investigators prepared the TCRbeta library. MiXCR, applied by TCRdb to the PCR reads, yields one record per CDR3 protein. The sample gives about 370,000 distinct CDR3 sequences, roughly 20% of which show up once; 3% to 4.5% is in the top ten. The starting material was PBMCs from the stem cell graft donor, obtained from the stem cell graft. The origin of the receptors is a human donor who donated a stem cell graft to a child with acute myeloid leukemia.

The chain employs TRBV12-3 or TRBV12-4 and TRBJ1-6; tentative D call: TRBD1 (5 bases). The V end was cut by 4 bases, the J end by 9 bases, with 19 bases between. The CDR3 is made up of 16 amino acids. CDR3 nucleotides: TGTGCCAGCAGTTCTGTGCGGGTTCGGGGGGTTTCACCCCTCCACTTT. This encodes CASSSVRVRGVSPLHF.

The chain recombines TRBV29-1 with TRBJ1-2; no reliable D call. V gave up 3 bases and J gave up 4 bases, with 6 bases separating them. This CDR3 has 11 residues. The germline CDR1 and CDR2 sequences are SQVTM and ANQGSEA. CDR3 sequence reads: CSVEYSYGYTF. The CDR3 region has the DNA TGCAGCGTTGAGTACAGCTATGGCTACACCTTC.

The J gene is TRBJ2-1, the V gene TRBV4-1, with 12 bases identical to TRBD2. There are 17 residues in the CDR3. V shed 0 bases and J 5 bases; nucleotides not matched to a gene: 5. Germline CDR1 reads MGHRA; CDR2 reads YSYEKL. In nucleotides, the CDR3 is TGCGCCAGCAGCCAAGATCCTACTAGCGGGAGGAACAATGAGCAGTTCTTC. Translated, it gives CASSQDPTSGRNNEQFF.

The CDR3 region is CSAEAGLAGTDTQYF. DNA for the CDR3: TGCAGTGCCGAAGCGGGACTAGCGGGCACAGATACGCAGTATTTT. This chain links TRBV20-1 with TRBJ2-3, with 11 bases fitting TRBD2. CDR1 and CDR2 (germline): DFQATT, SNEGSKA (reference sequence). The trim removed 6 bases at V and 1 base at J, leaving 6 bases unmatched. The CDR3 covers 15 residues.

The J gene is TRBJ2-1, the V gene TRBV27; no clear D gene. Trimming shortened V by 0 bases and J by 8 bases, and 11 bases separated the two germline ends. The CDR3 runs 14 residues. Germline CDR1 and CDR2: MNHEY and SMNVEV (reference sequence). CDR3 amino acids: CASSLSSAEDEQFF. CDR3 sequence (DNA): TGTGCCAGCAGTTTATCTTCGGCAGAGGATGAGCAGTTCTTC.

The chain joins TRBV20-1 to TRBJ2-7; TRBD1 agrees at 10 bases. The CDR3 runs 14 residues. Germline V gene data show CDR1 as DFQATT and CDR2 as SNEGSKA (reference sequence). V was pared by 5 bases and J by 4 bases, with 8 bases of the junction left unmatched. This CDR3 is CSAASGTGVYEQYF. CDR3 sequence (DNA): TGCAGTGCTGCCTCCGGGACAGGGGTATACGAGCAGTACTTC.

This clonotype was observed a handful of times. The CDR3 spells CASSLRGTEYEQYF. The CDR3 DNA reads as TGTGCCAGCAGTCTGAGGGGGACAGAGTACGAGCAGTACTTC. The chain recombines TRBV12-3 or TRBV12-4 with TRBJ2-7, with TRBD1 matching over 7 bases. V lost 5 bases to trimming and J lost 4 bases; unmatched junction nucleotides: 8. This CDR3 spans 14 amino acids.

J is TRBJ1-5 and V is TRBV18; the D is unclear. The V gene's germline CDR1 is KGHSH and CDR2 LQKENI. The V gene lost 2 bases and the J gene lost 1 base, with 6 bases spanning the gap. The CDR3 contains 14 residues. CDR3 sequence reads: CASSPLDSNQPQHF. The CDR3 nucleotides read TGTGCCAGCTCACCATTGGACAGCAATCAGCCCCAGCATTTT.

V and J are TRBV2 and TRBJ1-1, with D tentatively TRBD1 (5 bases). V was cut by 4 bases and J by 6 bases, with 15 bases left in between. The CDR3 totals 14 residues. Germline lookup yields CDR1 SNHLY and CDR2 FYNNEI. CDR3 amino acids: CASSADLGHPEAFF. CDR3 bases: TGTGCCAGCAGTGCCGATCTAGGACACCCTGAAGCTTTCTTT.

The chain employs TRBV5-6 and TRBJ2-1; 10 positions agree with TRBD2. The CDR3 contains 16 residues. From germline, CDR1 is SGHDT and CDR2 YYEEEE. The V gene end was trimmed by 3 bases and the J gene end by 0 bases; junction bases not matched to a gene: 3. For the CDR3, the DNA is TGTGCCAGCAGCTGGACTAGCGGTCGCTCCTACAATGAGCAGTTCTTC. As protein: CASSWTSGRSYNEQFF.

The V gene is TRBV24-1, the J gene TRBJ2-1; tentatively, D is TRBD1 or TRBD2 (6 bases each). The germline gives CDR1 KGHDR, CDR2 SFDVKD. This CDR3 is built from 18 residues. V lost 7 bases and J lost 1, with 22 bases in between. The chain's CDR3 is CATSVGAIADESYNEQFF. The DNA for the CDR3 is TGTGCCACCAGCGTGGGGGCGATAGCGGATGAGTCCTACAATGAGCAGTTCTTC.

This clonotype was seen more than once but under ten times. The chain joins TRBV5-5 to TRBJ1-5; D is unclear. Trimming cost V 3 bases and J 4 bases, with 8 bases left between them. Germline values: CDR1 SGHKS, CDR2 YYEKEE (reference sequence). This CDR3 contains 13 residues. Here the CDR3 DNA reads TGTGCCAGCAGCTGGACCCAAAATCAGCCCCAGCATTTT. Translated: CASSWTQNQPQHF.

This clonotype has just a few counts. The chain joins TRBV15 to TRBJ2-1; TRBD2 agrees at 12 bases. Germline CDR1 reads LNHNV; CDR2 reads YYDKDF (reference sequence). J gave up 1 base and V 6 bases, and 4 bases lay outside the gene matches. The CDR3 totals 16 residues. This chain's CDR3 is CATRPTSGRSYNEQFF. CDR3 DNA sequence: TGTGCCACCAGACCTACTAGCGGGAGGTCCTACAATGAGCAGTTCTTC.

This clonotype came up a few times. Sequence at one end of the junction differs from germline and may be a read error. The rearrangement uses TRBV4-3 and TRBJ2-1, with 7 bases matching TRBD2. The V gene's germline CDR1 is LGHNA and CDR2 YSLEER. The CDR3 length is 18 residues. The chain's CDR3 is CASSQDPAGGRAYNEQFF. CDR3 DNA sequence: TGCGCCAGCAGCCAAGATCCCGCGGGTGGGAGGGCCTATAATGAGCAGTTCTTC.

This chain joins TRBV20-1 and TRBJ2-1; 10 nucleotides match TRBD1. CDR1 and CDR2 from the germline V gene are DFQATT and SNEGSKA (reference sequence). J gave up 7 bases and V 4 bases, and 7 bases lay outside the gene matches. This CDR3 is built from 14 residues. The CDR3 sequence is CSAISGTGANEQFF. CDR3 in DNA: TGCAGTGCTATCTCCGGGACAGGGGCTAATGAGCAGTTCTTC.

This clonotype was seen at least ten times. This rearrangement joins TRBV15 to TRBJ2-2, with 9 bases matching TRBD2. V was pared by 7 bases and J by 5 bases, with 11 bases of the junction left unmatched. CDR3 size: 16 residues. Germline V CDR1 and CDR2: LNHNV, YYDKDF (reference sequence). CDR3 in amino acids: CATNMAGGTGTGELFF. In nucleotides, the CDR3 is TGTGCCACCAACATGGCGGGAGGGACGGGGACCGGGGAGCTGTTTTTT.

This clonotype has only a few counts. This chain links TRBV7-9 with TRBJ1-3; no clear D. Germline V gene lookup returns CDR1 SEHNR and CDR2 FQNEAQ (reference sequence). V was trimmed by 5 bases and J by 0 bases, leaving 5 bases between them. The CDR3 loop spans 13 amino acids. CDR3 sequence (DNA): TGTGCCAGCAGCCCGAGCTCTGGAAACACCATATATTTT. Translation gives CASSPSSGNTIYF.

At least ten counts were recorded for this clonotype. This rearrangement joins TRBV29-1 to TRBJ1-2; a possible D gene is TRBD1 (6 bases). This CDR3 spans 16 amino acids. V lost 5 bases and J 4 bases, leaving 23 bases between the germline ends. Germline CDR1 and CDR2: SQVTM and ANQGSEA. The CDR3 spells CSVLHHGQRQPYGYTF. The CDR3 bases are TGCAGCGTTCTGCACCACGGACAGAGGCAGCCCTATGGCTACACCTTC.

V and J are TRBV25-1 and TRBJ1-1; D is uncertain. The CDR3 is 14 residues long. V lost 6 bases to trimming and J lost 8 bases, with 19 bases between them. Germline V gives CDR1 MGHDK, CDR2 SYGVNS. The CDR3 loop reads CASSPSGFSEEAFF. CDR3 sequence (DNA): TGTGCCAGCAGCCCCTCGGGGTTCTCGGAGGAAGCTTTCTTT.

As DNA, the CDR3 is TGTGCCAGCAGCCAAGAGGTCGGGGTAACCTACGAGCAGTACTTC. Translation: CASSQEVGVTYEQYF. The rearrangement joins TRBV3-1 to TRBJ2-7; tentatively, D is TRBD2 (5 bases). This CDR3 contains 15 residues. Germline V lookup: CDR1 LGHDT, CDR2 YNNKEL (reference sequence). The V and J ends lost 0 bases and 2 bases respectively, with 11 bases between them.

The CDR3 loop is CASSKQLADYNEQFF. The CDR3 nucleotides are TGTGCCAGCAGCAAGCAGCTAGCGGACTACAATGAGCAGTTCTTC. The chain couples TRBV7-9 to TRBJ2-1; 7 bases map to TRBD2. The CDR3 spans 15 residues. V lost 5 bases and J lost 3; bases outside the gene matches: 7. Germline V gene sequence: CDR1 SEHNR, CDR2 FQNEAQ (reference sequence). The full variable domain, rest sourced from reference TRBV7-9 and TRBJ2-1, is DTGVSQNPRHKITKRGQNVTFRCDPISEHNRLYWYRQTLGQGPEFLTYFQNEAQLEKSRLLSDRFSAERPKGSFSTLEIQRTEQGDSAMYLCASSKQLADYNEQFFGPGTRLTVL.

The rearrangement links TRBV20-1 to TRBJ2-2; TRBD1 agrees at 11 bases. Looked up from germline, CDR1 is DFQATT and CDR2 is SNEGSKA (reference sequence). The CDR3 runs 16 residues. V trimming: 4 bases; J trimming: 6 bases; junction bases outside the gene matches: 10. The CDR3 sequence is CSANILGQGDSGELFF. In DNA form, the CDR3 reads TGCAGTGCTAACATTCTGGGACAGGGGGACTCCGGGGAGCTGTTTTTT.

This clonotype came up a few times. The chain carries TRBV18 and TRBJ1-4; D not certain. V shed 6 bases and J shed 4 bases, with 15 bases lying between them. Looked up from germline, CDR1 is KGHSH and CDR2 is LQKENI. This CDR3 region has 15 residues. CDR3 sequence reads: CASSPWNGDNEKLFF. The CDR3 coding sequence is TGTGCCAGCTCCCCATGGAATGGGGATAATGAAAAACTGTTTTTT.